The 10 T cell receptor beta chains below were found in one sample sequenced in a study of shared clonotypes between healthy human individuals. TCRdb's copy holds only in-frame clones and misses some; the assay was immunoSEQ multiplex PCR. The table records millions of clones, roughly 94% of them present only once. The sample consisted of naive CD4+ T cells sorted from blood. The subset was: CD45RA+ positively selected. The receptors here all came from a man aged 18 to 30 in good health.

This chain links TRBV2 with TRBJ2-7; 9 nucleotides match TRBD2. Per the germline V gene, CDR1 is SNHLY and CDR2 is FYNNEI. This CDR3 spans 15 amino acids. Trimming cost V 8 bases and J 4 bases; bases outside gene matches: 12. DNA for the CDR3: TGTGCCAGCGAGGTAACAGCGGGAGGACTTTACGAGCAGTACTTC. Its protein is CASEVTAGGLYEQYF.

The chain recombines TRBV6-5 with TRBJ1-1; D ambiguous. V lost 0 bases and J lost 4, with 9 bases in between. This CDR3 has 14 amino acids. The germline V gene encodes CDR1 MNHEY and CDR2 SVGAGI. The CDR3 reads CASSYSSMTTEAFF. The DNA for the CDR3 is TGTGCCAGCAGTTACTCCAGCATGACCACTGAAGCTTTCTTT.

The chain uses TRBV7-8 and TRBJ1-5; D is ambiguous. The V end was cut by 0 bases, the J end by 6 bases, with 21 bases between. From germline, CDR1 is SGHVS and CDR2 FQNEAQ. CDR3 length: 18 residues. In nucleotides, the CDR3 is TGTGCCAGCAGCTTAGCCGCTCCCCCCGAGGGATCTAGTCAGCCCCAGCATTTT. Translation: CASSLAAPPEGSSQPQHF.

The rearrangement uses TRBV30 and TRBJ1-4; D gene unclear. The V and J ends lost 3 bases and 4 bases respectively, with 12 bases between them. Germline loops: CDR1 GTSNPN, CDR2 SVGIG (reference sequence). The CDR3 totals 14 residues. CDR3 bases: TGTGCCTGGAGGTTGAAGGACTTTAATGAAAAACTGTTTTTT. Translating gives CAWRLKDFNEKLFF.

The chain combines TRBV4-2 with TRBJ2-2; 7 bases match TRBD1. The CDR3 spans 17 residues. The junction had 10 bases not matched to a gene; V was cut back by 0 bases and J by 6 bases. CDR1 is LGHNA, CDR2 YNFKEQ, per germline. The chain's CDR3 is CASSQDVAGGFSGELFF. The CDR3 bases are TGTGCCAGCAGCCAAGATGTGGCAGGGGGTTTTTCCGGGGAGCTGTTTTTT.

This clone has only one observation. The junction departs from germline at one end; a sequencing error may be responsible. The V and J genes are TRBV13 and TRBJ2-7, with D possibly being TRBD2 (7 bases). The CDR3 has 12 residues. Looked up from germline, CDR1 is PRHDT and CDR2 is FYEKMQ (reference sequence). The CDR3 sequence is CASSSGYREGIF. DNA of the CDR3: TGTGCCAGCAGCTCGGGTTACAGGGAGGGAATCTTC.

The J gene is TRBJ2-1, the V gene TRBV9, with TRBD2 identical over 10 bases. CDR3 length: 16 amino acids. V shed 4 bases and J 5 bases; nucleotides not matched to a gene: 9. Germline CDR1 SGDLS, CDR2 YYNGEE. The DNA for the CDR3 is TGTGCCAGCAGCCCCCATCGGACTAGCGGTCACAATGAGCAGTTCTTC. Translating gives CASSPHRTSGHNEQFF.

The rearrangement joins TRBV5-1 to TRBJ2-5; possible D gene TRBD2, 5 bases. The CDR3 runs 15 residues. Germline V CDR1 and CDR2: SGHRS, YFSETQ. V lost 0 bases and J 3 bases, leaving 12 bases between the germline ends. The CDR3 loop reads CASSLDSGGKETQYF. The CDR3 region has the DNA TGCGCCAGCAGCTTGGATTCAGGAGGCAAAGAGACCCAGTACTTC.

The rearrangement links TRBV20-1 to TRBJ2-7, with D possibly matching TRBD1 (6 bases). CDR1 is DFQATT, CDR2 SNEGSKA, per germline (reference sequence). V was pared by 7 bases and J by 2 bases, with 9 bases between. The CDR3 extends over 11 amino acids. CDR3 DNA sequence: TGCAGTGTAACAGGGCCCTACGAGCAGTACTTC. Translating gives CSVTGPYEQYF.

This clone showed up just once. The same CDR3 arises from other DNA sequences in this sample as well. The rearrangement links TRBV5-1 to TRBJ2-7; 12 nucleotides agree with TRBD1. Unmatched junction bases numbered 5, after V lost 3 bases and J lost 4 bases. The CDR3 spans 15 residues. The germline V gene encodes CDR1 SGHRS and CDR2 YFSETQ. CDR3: CASSSGTGGRYEQYF. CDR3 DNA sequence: TGCGCCAGCAGCTCGGGGACAGGGGGCCGTTACGAGCAGTACTTC.